This T cell receptor (beta chain) was sequenced during a study of CD8 T cells in ankylosing spondylitis. Study conclusions and caveats: A TCR beta motif of several highly homologous variants seemed to mark ankylosing spondylitis blood. Both synovial fluid and blood in reactive arthritis had previously been reported to carry some motif variants. Disease-linked clones were reportedly significantly enriched in matched ankylosing spondylitis synovial fluid.

This clonotype was seen repeatedly, ten times or more. Its antigen is undetermined. Quantitative 5'-RACE with molecular barcodes generated TCR beta libraries. TCRdb recomputed calls from the 5' RACE reads with MiXCR, one row per CDR3 protein. Of around 5,700 distinct CDR3 sequences listed, about 2% were seen once; the top ten hold 40% to 65%. Germline loops: CDR1 SGDLS, CDR2 YYNGEE. This CDR3 comprises 14 residues. Trimming took 0 bases from V and 4 from J; bases not matched to a gene: 3. This receptor was taken from a male donor with ankylosing spondylitis or in good health (not recorded which). This chain joins TRBV9 and TRBJ2-7; 8 bases line up with TRBD2. Sequencing used blood, either unsorted or a sorted T cell fraction (not recorded which). The CDR3: CASSVDGRAYEQYF. In DNA, the CDR3 is TGTGCCAGCAGCGTAGACGGGAGGGCGTACGAGCAGTACTTC.